A single sample gave rise to the 16 T cell receptor beta chains below, sequenced in a study of blood T cell repertoires in COVID-19. The method was immunoSEQ multiplex PCR; TCRdb's version includes in-frame clones alone and lacks a portion of them. The sample holds 250,000 to 400,000 clones; 88% are singletons and the top ten take 1.5% to 2%. The specimen was peripheral blood. Every receptor here comes from a woman in her twenties or thirties with COVID-19, enrolled during active disease.

The chain combines TRBV28 with TRBJ2-2; the D gene is possibly TRBD1 (6 bases). The CDR3 loop spans 16 amino acids. V was trimmed by 5 bases and J by 0 bases, leaving 13 bases between them. Per the germline V gene, CDR1 is MDHEN and CDR2 is SYDVKM. This CDR3 reads CASSVPRGPNTGELFF. CDR3 DNA: TGTGCCAGCAGTGTTCCCAGGGGCCCGAACACCGGGGAGCTGTTTTTT. Looking up the rest from reference TRBV28 and TRBJ2-2 gives the full variable domain: DVKVTQSSRYLVKRTGEKVFLECVQDMDHENMFWYRQDPGLGLRLIYFSYDVKMKEKGDIPEGYSVSREKKERFSLILESASTNQTSMYLCASSVPRGPNTGELFFGEGSRLTVL.

The chain carries TRBV5-1 and TRBJ2-5; D is uncertain. Germline V CDR1 and CDR2: SGHRS, YFSETQ. Trimming removed 1 base at V and 2 bases at J, with 9 bases between. This CDR3 is built from 14 residues. The CDR3 nucleotides read TGCGCCAGCAGCTTGTACTCCTCTCAAGAGACCCAGTACTTC. It is translated as CASSLYSSQETQYF. Using reference TRBV5-1 and TRBJ2-5 for the parts outside the CDR3, the full variable domain is KAGVTQTPRYLIKTRGQQVTLSCSPISGHRSVSWYQQTPGQGLQFLFEYFSETQRNKGNFPGRFSGRQFSNSRSEMNVSTLELGDSALYLCASSLYSSQETQYFGPGTRLLVL.

V gene TRBV11-2 combines with J gene TRBJ1-1, with unresolved D. Germline V gene data show CDR1 as SGHAT and CDR2 as FQNNGV. The germline V and J ends were trimmed by 5 bases and 8 bases, with 6 bases remaining between them. The length of the CDR3 is 10 residues. The CDR3 DNA reads as TGTGCCAGCAGCCAACTGGAAGCTTTCTTT. It codes for CASSQLEAFF.

The chain couples TRBV29-1 to TRBJ1-1, with D unclear. CDR1 is SQVTM, CDR2 ANQGSEA, per germline. The CDR3 totals 11 residues. V was clipped by 6 bases and J by 1 base, with 6 bases between them. The CDR3 DNA reads TGCAGCGTCTGGCCGAACACTGAAGCTTTCTTT. This encodes CSVWPNTEAFF.

The chain uses TRBV27 and TRBJ1-5; D remains ambiguous. Per germline, CDR1 MNHEY and CDR2 SMNVEV (reference sequence). The V end lost 5 bases, the J end lost 4 bases, and 12 bases lay between the germline ends. This CDR3 is built from 14 residues. The CDR3 sequence is CASSPRHLNQPQHF. CDR3 DNA: TGTGCCAGCAGTCCAAGACACCTAAATCAGCCCCAGCATTTT.

This chain joins TRBV4-1 and TRBJ1-4; TRBD1 aligns across 8 bases. Per germline, CDR1 MGHRA and CDR2 YSYEKL. J lost 8 bases, V lost 2 bases, and 10 bases had no gene match. CDR3 length: 16 amino acids. The CDR3 reads CASSQTSGTGREKLFF. CDR3 bases: TGCGCCAGCAGCCAAACCTCCGGGACAGGCAGGGAAAAACTGTTTTTT.

The chain is built from TRBV5-6 and TRBJ1-5; no reliable D call. Germline loops: CDR1 SGHDT, CDR2 YYEEEE. This CDR3 comprises 14 residues. V was clipped by 2 bases and J by 3 bases, with 9 bases between them. CDR3 in amino acids: CASSFGRFNQPQHF. Written as DNA, the CDR3 is TGTGCCAGCAGCTTCGGCAGGTTCAATCAGCCCCAGCATTTT.

The chain carries TRBV5-1 and TRBJ1-1, with 10 bases that match TRBD1. The germline V gene encodes CDR1 SGHRS and CDR2 YFSETQ. The CDR3 totals 16 residues. V gave up 2 bases and J gave up 5 bases; unmatched junction bases: 9. The DNA of the CDR3 is TGCGCCAGCAGCTTAAGGACAGGGGGTGCTAATACTGAAGCTTTCTTT. This gives the protein CASSLRTGGANTEAFF.

This sequence joins TRBV7-6 and TRBJ2-5, with D perhaps matching TRBD1 (5 bases). This CDR3 is built from 15 residues. The germline V and J ends were trimmed by 5 bases and 0 bases, with 13 bases remaining between them. In germline, CDR1 is SGHVS, CDR2 FNYEAQ. The CDR3 reads CASSPNRQNQETQYF. The CDR3 DNA reads as TGTGCCAGCAGCCCGAACAGACAGAACCAAGAGACCCAGTACTTC.

The genes are TRBV28 and TRBJ2-7, with a possible D match to TRBD1 (6 bases). Germline V gene data show CDR1 as MDHEN and CDR2 as SYDVKM. The CDR3 is 14 residues long. Trimming cost V 3 bases and J 4 bases, with 13 bases left between them. The CDR3, as DNA: TGTGCCAGCAGTTTGAGTCAGGGGTTGTACGAGCAGTACGTC. As protein: CASSLSQGLYEQYV.

This clone was detected only a few times. The rearrangement joins TRBV28 to TRBJ1-1; D uncertain. This CDR3 comprises 12 residues. V was pared by 4 bases and J by 3 bases, with 6 bases between. Germline lookup yields CDR1 MDHEN and CDR2 SYDVKM. In nucleotides, the CDR3 is TGTGCCAGCAGTTCCCGGGACACTGAAGCTTTCTTT. Its protein product is CASSSRDTEAFF.

The count of this clone is one. The chain carries TRBV27 and TRBJ2-2, with 10 bases fitting TRBD2. Germline V gene sequence: CDR1 MNHEY, CDR2 SMNVEV (reference sequence). The CDR3 has 13 amino acids. Unmatched junction bases numbered 1, after V lost 5 bases and J lost 7 bases. The CDR3 sequence: CASSTSGNGELFF. The CDR3 DNA reads as TGTGCCAGCAGTACTAGCGGGAACGGGGAGCTGTTTTTT.

Remarks on this clone: In the same sample, other DNA sequences code for this CDR3. J is TRBJ1-2 and V is TRBV6-5, with 7 positions matching TRBD1. CDR1 MNHEY and CDR2 SVGAGI come from the germline V gene. This CDR3 has 13 residues. J gave up 8 bases and V 2 bases, and 5 bases lay outside the gene matches. This CDR3 reads CASSYTGQTGYTF. The CDR3 DNA sequence: TGTGCCAGCAGTTACACGGGACAGACGGGCTACACCTTC.

The chain joins TRBV5-1 to TRBJ2-7, with TRBD1 identical over 8 bases. The CDR3 runs 14 residues. Looked up from germline, CDR1 is SGHRS and CDR2 is YFSETQ. V was clipped by 0 bases and J by 5 bases; unmatched bases: 4. CDR3 bases: TGCGCCAGCAGCTTGGAGGCAGGGGGCCACGAGCAGTACGTC. Amino acids: CASSLEAGGHEQYV.

The CDR3 nucleotides are TGCACCACATCTAAGGGGGGGATCTATGGCTACACCTTC. This gives the protein CTTSKGGIYGYTF. The chain is built from TRBV29-1 and TRBJ1-2, with a weak D call TRBD1 (6 bases). This CDR3 spans 13 amino acids. The germline CDR1 and CDR2 sequences are SQVTM and ANQGSEA.

This chain joins TRBV7-9 and TRBJ2-7; TRBD2 might be the D (6 bases). Between the trimmed V and J ends, which lost 5 bases and 4 bases, there was a span of 21 bases. Per germline, CDR1 SEHNR and CDR2 FQNEAQ (reference sequence). CDR3 length: 16 amino acids. The CDR3 nucleotides read TGTGCCAGCAGCCGGGGGTCGATATCGGAAAGGTACGAGCAGTACTTC. Residues: CASSRGSISERYEQYF.